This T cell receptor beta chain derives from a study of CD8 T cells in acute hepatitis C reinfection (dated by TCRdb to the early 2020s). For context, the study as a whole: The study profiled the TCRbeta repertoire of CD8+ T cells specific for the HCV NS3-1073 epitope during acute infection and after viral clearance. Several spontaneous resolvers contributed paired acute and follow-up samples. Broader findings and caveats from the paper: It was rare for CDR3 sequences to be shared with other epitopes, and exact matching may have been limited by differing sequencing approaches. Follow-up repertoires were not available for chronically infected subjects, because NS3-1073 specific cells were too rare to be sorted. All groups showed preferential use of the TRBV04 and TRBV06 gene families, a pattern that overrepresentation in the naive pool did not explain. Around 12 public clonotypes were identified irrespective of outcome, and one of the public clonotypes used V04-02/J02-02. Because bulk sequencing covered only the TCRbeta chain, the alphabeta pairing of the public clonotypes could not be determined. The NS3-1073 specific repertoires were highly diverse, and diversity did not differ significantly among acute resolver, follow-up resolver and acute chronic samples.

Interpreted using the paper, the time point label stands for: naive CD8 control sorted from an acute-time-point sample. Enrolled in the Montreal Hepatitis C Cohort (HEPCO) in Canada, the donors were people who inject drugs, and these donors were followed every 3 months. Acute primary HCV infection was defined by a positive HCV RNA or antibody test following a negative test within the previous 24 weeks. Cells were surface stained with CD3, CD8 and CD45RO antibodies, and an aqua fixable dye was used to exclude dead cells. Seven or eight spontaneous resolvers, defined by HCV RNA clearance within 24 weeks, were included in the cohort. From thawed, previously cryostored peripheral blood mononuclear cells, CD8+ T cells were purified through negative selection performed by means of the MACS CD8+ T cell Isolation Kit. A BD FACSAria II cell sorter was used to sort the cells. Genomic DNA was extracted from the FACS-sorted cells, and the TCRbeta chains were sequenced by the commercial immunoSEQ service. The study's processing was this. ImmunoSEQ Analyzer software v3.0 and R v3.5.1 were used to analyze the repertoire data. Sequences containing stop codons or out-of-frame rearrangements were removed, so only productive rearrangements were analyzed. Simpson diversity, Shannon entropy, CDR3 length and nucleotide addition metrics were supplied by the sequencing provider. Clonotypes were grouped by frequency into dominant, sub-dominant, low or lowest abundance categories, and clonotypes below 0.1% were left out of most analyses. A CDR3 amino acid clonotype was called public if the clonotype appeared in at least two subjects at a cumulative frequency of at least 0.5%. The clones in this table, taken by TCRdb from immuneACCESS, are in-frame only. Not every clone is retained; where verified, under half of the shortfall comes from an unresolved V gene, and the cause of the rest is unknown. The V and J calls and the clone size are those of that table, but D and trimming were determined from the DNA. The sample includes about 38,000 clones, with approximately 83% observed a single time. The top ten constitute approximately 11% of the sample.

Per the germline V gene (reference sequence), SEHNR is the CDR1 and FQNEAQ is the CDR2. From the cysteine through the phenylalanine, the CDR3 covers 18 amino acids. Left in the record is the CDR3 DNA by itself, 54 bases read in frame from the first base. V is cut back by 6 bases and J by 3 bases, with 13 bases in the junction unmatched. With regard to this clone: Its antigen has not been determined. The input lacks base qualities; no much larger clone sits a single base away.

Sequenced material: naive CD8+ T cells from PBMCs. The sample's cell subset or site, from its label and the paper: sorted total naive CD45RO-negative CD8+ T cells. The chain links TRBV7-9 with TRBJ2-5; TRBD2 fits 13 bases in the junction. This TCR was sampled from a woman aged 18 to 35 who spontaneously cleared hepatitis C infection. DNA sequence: TGTGCCAGCAGTTCATGGACTAGCGGGAGATCGTTTGAAGAGACCCAGTACTTC. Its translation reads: CASSSWTSGRSFEETQYF.